The T cell receptor (beta chain) described here comes from a study of control samples from healthy donors and cancer patients. Germline CDR1 is LGHDT and CDR2 is YNNKEL (reference sequence). Between the trimmed V and J ends, which lost 1 base and 1 base, there was a span of 13 bases. The CDR3 loop spans 16 amino acids. Assay: immunoSEQ multiplex PCR; the TCRdb copy retains only in-frame clones and omits some. The sample lists about 160,000 clones; 96% were seen once. This receptor was obtained from a woman younger than 45 in good health. The material sequenced was blood. The chain combines TRBV3-1 (or the pseudogene TRBV3-2) with TRBJ1-1; a weak D match, TRBD1 (5 bases). The CDR3 sequence: CASSQATGLTNTEAFF. The CDR3 DNA sequence: TGTGCCAGCAGCCAAGCCACGGGACTCACGAACACTGAAGCTTTCTTT.